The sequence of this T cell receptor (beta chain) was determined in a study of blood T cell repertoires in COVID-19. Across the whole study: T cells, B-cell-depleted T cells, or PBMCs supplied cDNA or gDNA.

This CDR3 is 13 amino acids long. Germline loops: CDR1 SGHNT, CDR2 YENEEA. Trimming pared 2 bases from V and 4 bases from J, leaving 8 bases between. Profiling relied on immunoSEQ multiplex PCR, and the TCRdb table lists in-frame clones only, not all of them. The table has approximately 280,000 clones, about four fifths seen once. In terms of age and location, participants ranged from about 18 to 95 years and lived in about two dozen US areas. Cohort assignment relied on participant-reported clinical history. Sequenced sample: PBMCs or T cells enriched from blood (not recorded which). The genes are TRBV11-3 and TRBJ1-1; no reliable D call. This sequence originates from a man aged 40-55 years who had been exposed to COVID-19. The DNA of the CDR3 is TGTGCCAGCAGCTTACATGAGGGCACTGAAGCTTTCTTT. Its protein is CASSLHEGTEAFF.